The clone carrying this T cell receptor (beta chain) was picked up a small number of times. Its antigen remains unknown. TCRdb re-called the 5' RACE reads with MiXCR, one entry per CDR3 protein. The table lists 350,000 to 450,000 distinct CDR3 sequences, less than 20% of them singletons, with 12% in the top ten. This record belongs to a study of identical twins. General study points: For out-of-frame alpha sequences shared by twins, low generation probability was in excess.

This TCR was sampled from a man aged 50-59 years in good health. What was sequenced was naive T cells sorted from blood.

CDR3 sequence (DNA): TGCAGTGCTAGAAGACTAGCGGGCTCCTACAATGAGCAGTTCTTC. Translation gives CSARRLAGSYNEQFF. The chain is built from TRBV20-1 and TRBJ2-1; TRBD2 agrees at 10 bases. This CDR3 contains 15 residues. Germline V CDR1 and CDR2: DFQATT, SNEGSKA (reference sequence). The V gene end was trimmed by 2 bases and the J gene end by 0 bases; junction bases not matched to a gene: 1.